The rows below give T cell receptor beta chains drawn from one sample of a study of graft-versus-host responses after intestinal transplantation. Here immunoSEQ multiplex PCR was the method, and the copy in TCRdb shows in-frame clones only, minus some. The repertoire holds around 18,000 clones, with around 79% as singletons. The sample consisted of PBMCs, taken 14 days after transplant. These TCRs come from a human patient who received an intestinal transplant, so some T cells may come from the graft donor. Each CDR3 is given with its conserved first and last residue. A D gene is named only where the DNA matches it firmly. A row's size may be missing; if present it is once, few, many or a size class.

clone_size	v_call	d_call	j_call	cdr3_aa	cdr3_nt
.	TRBV5-1	TRBD1	TRBJ1-6	CASRPTGYNSPLHF	TGCGCCAGCAGACCGACAGGGTACAATTCACCCCTCCACTTT
.	TRBV6-1	TRBD1	TRBJ2-7	CASSGTGLREQYF	TGTGCCAGCAGTGGGACAGGGCTGCGCGAGCAGTACTTC
.	TRBV6-4	.	TRBJ2-3	CASSEGGSGPTDTQYF	TGTGCCAGCAGTGAGGGGGGTAGCGGACCCACAGATACGCAGTATTTT
.	TRBV7-9	.	TRBJ1-1	CASSLGTLVGGQDTEAFF	TGTGCCAGCAGCTTAGGGACCCTTGTTGGGGGGCAGGACACTGAAGCTTTCTTT
.	TRBV27	.	TRBJ2-7	CASSLIGQIYEQYF	TGTGCCAGCAGTCTCATAGGACAGATCTACGAGCAGTACTTC
.	TRBV6-5	.	TRBJ1-1	CASSYSFPGGHAEAFF	TGTGCCAGCAGTTACTCGTTTCCGGGAGGCCACGCTGAAGCTTTCTTT
.	TRBV19	.	TRBJ1-1	CASSITGNTEAFF	TGTGCCAGTAGTATTACAGGGAACACTGAAGCTTTCTTT
.	TRBV4-1	.	TRBJ2-6	CASTPGAGANVLTF	TGCGCCAGCACACCAGGGGCCGGGGCCAACGTCCTGACTTTC
.	TRBV5-5	.	TRBJ2-1	CASSPGVVSNEQFF	TGTGCCAGCAGCCCCGGGGTCGTCTCCAATGAGCAGTTCTTC
.	TRBV5-1	TRBD1	TRBJ1-1	CASSPGQGASEAFF	TGCGCCAGCAGCCCGGGACAGGGGGCATCTGAAGCTTTCTTT
.	TRBV30	.	TRBJ2-1	CAWSLLGGKYNEQFF	TGTGCCTGGAGCCTACTAGGAGGGAAATACAATGAGCAGTTCTTC
few	TRBV6-1	.	TRBJ1-2	CASSEAREQTF	TGTGCCAGCAGTGAAGCACGGGAACAGACCTTC
.	TRBV11-3	.	TRBJ2-1	CASSSDFYNEQFF	TGTGCCAGCAGCTCCGACTTCTACAATGAGCAGTTCTTC
.	TRBV10-3	TRBD1	TRBJ2-2	CAIRSGTGPNTGELFF	TGTGCCATCAGATCCGGGACAGGCCCTAACACCGGGGAGCTGTTTTTT
.	TRBV10-3	.	TRBJ2-7	CAISPGHYEQYF	TGTGCCATCAGTCCCGGCCACTACGAGCAGTACTTC
.	TRBV5-4	TRBD1	TRBJ1-1	CASSLARGRPEAFF	TGTGCCAGCAGCTTGGCGAGGGGGCGGCCTGAAGCTTTCTTT
.	TRBV23-1	.	TRBJ1-5	CASSPRGTDQPQHF	TGCGCCAGCAGTCCGAGGGGTACGGATCAGCCCCAGCATTTT
.	TRBV28	.	TRBJ2-1	CASSLTDPNEQFF	TGTGCCAGCAGTTTAACAGATCCCAATGAGCAGTTCTTC
.	TRBV4-1	TRBD1	TRBJ2-7	CASSPSGTGDTYEQYF	TGCGCCAGCAGCCCATCCGGGACAGGGGACACCTACGAGCAGTACTTC
.	TRBV10-3	.	TRBJ1-4	CAISESGPQSATNEKLFF	TGTGCCATCAGTGAGTCTGGACCTCAGTCCGCAACTAATGAAAAACTGTTTTTT